These 24 T cell receptor beta chains originate from one sample sequenced in a study of breast tumors, draining lymph nodes, adjacent tissues. TCRdb re-called the multiplex PCR reads with MiXCR, one entry per CDR3 protein. The sample has some 110,000 distinct CDR3 sequences; approximately 28% are singletons. The lymph nodes were axillary draining lymph nodes from breast cancer patients. Sequenced: axillary lymph node tissue. These receptors were obtained from a female donor with breast cancer. Some clones in this sample may be carry-over from other donors' samples.

This chain connects TRBV28 to TRBJ2-1; 7 bases agree with TRBD1. The CDR3 extends over 15 amino acids. Germline CDR1 MDHEN, CDR2 SYDVKM. Germline trimming cut 5 bases from V and 3 bases from J; bases unmatched to any gene: 7. The CDR3: CASSRQGGSYNEQFF. The CDR3 coding sequence is TGTGCCAGCAGTCGACAGGGTGGGAGCTACAATGAGCAGTTCTTC. Combining the CDR3 with reference TRBV28 and TRBJ2-1 gives the whole variable domain DVKVTQSSRYLVKRTGEKVFLECVQDMDHENMFWYRQDPGLGLRLIYFSYDVKMKEKGDIPEGYSVSREKKERFSLILESASTNQTSMYLCASSRQGGSYNEQFFGPGTRLTVL.

A few counts support this clonotype. V is TRBV30 and J is TRBJ2-4; D gene unclear. V gave up 0 bases and J gave up 9 bases, with 12 bases separating them. Germline lookup yields CDR1 GTSNPN and CDR2 SVGIG (reference sequence). The CDR3 consists of 13 residues. The CDR3 DNA follows: TGTGCCTGGAGTGTGGGTAGCTTGGGCATTCAGTACTTC. As protein: CAWSVGSLGIQYF.

This clonotype was observed at least ten times. This sequence joins TRBV6-5 and TRBJ2-7, with D perhaps TRBD1 or TRBD2 (5 bases each). V was pared by 10 bases and J by 3 bases, with 16 bases between. CDR3 length: 13 residues. Germline CDR1 reads MNHEY; CDR2 reads SVGAGI. CDR3 nucleotide sequence: TGTGCCACCTCCGGGACGGACAACTACGAGCAGTACTTC. This gives the protein CATSGTDNYEQYF.

This clonotype came up a few times. The chain joins TRBV5-4 to TRBJ1-2; 9 bases agree with TRBD1. The germline V gene encodes CDR1 SGHNT and CDR2 YYREEE (reference sequence). J lost 6 bases, V lost 4 bases, and 4 bases had no gene match. The CDR3 sequence is 13 residues long. CDR3 nucleotides: TGTGCCAGCAGCCGGGACAGGGCTGATGGCTACACCTTC. Amino acid sequence: CASSRDRADGYTF.

In this sample, this clonotype turned up a few times. The rearrangement uses TRBV5-6 and TRBJ2-7, with 7 positions matching TRBD2. CDR1 and CDR2 from the germline V gene are SGHDT and YYEEEE. Unmatched junction bases numbered 3, after V lost 0 bases and J lost 3 bases. The CDR3 is 14 residues long. CDR3 coding DNA: TGTGCCAGCAGCTTGGTTCCTAGCGGCTACGAGCAGTACTTC. Translated, it gives CASSLVPSGYEQYF.

This clonotype was seen only a few times. V usage is TRBV28 and J usage is TRBJ1-5; weak D call: TRBD1 (6 bases). Per the germline V gene, CDR1 is MDHEN and CDR2 is SYDVKM. The germline V and J ends were trimmed by 3 bases and 6 bases, with 9 bases remaining between them. The CDR3 is 13 residues long. CDR3 region: CASSFGGSQPQHF. The CDR3 DNA is TGTGCCAGCAGTTTCGGGGGCAGTCAGCCCCAGCATTTT.

To note about this clonotype: Given a much more abundant clone one base away, this may be a read error. The chain employs TRBV11-3 and TRBJ2-7; D is possibly TRBD2 (5 bases). Looked up from germline, CDR1 is SGHNT and CDR2 is YENEEA. CDR3 size: 12 residues. V was trimmed by 6 bases and J by 9 bases, leaving 15 bases between them. The CDR3 DNA sequence: TGTGCCAGCAGTAAACCGGGATATGCGCAGTACTTC. Protein product: CASSKPGYAQYF.

This clonotype was found many times. The rearrangement uses TRBV29-1 and TRBJ2-1; D gene uncertain. The V end was cut by 4 bases, the J end by 5 bases, with 3 bases between. The CDR3 has 10 residues. In germline, CDR1 is SQVTM, CDR2 ANQGSEA. The CDR3 DNA reads TGCAGCGTTGCACACAATGAGCAGTTCTTC. Translating gives CSVAHNEQFF.

This clonotype was seen many times. V is TRBV6-5 and J is TRBJ2-5; TRBD2 agrees at 14 bases. The CDR3 is 17 amino acids. The V and J ends lost 1 base and 9 bases, in that order; junction bases with no gene match: 10. Germline V CDR1 and CDR2: MNHEY, SVGAGI. The CDR3 DNA reads as TGTGCCAGCAGTTACTATCCGGGACTAGCGGGGGAATTGGCCCAGTACTTC. Protein: CASSYYPGLAGELAQYF.

This clonotype was recorded at least ten times. The chain combines TRBV7-9 with TRBJ2-1, with D maybe TRBD2 (5 bases). Germline V gene sequence: CDR1 SEHNR, CDR2 FQNEAQ (reference sequence). The CDR3 has 14 amino acids. V gave up 7 bases and J gave up 7 bases, with 17 bases separating them. CDR3 protein: CASTWVSPGNEQFF. Here the CDR3 DNA reads TGTGCCAGCACCTGGGTGAGCCCGGGGAATGAGCAGTTCTTC. The variable domain in full, with the rest retrieved from reference TRBV7-9 and TRBJ2-1, is DTGVSQNPRHKITKRGQNVTFRCDPISEHNRLYWYRQTLGQGPEFLTYFQNEAQLEKSRLLSDRFSAERPKGSFSTLEIQRTEQGDSAMYLCASTWVSPGNEQFFGPGTRLTVL.

This clonotype was picked up many times. CDR3 coding DNA: TGTGCCAGCAGTAGGGGGGGAGGAGAAGAGACCCAGTACTTC. It encodes CASSRGGGEETQYF. V and J are TRBV7-3 and TRBJ2-5, with a tentative D call TRBD2 (7 bases). CDR3 length: 14 amino acids. Germline lookup yields CDR1 SGHTA and CDR2 FQGTGA. V was shortened by 6 bases and J by 3 bases, with 14 bases between the two germline ends.

The V gene is TRBV5-1, the J gene TRBJ2-3, with TRBD2 matching over 7 bases. V shed 0 bases, J shed 3 bases, and the junction held 4 bases outside the gene matches. Germline V CDR1 and CDR2: SGHRS, YFSETQ. The CDR3 length is 15 residues. The CDR3 spells CASSLGLAVTDTQYF. In nucleotides, the CDR3 is TGCGCCAGCAGCTTGGGACTAGCCGTGACAGATACGCAGTATTTT. Variable domain in full (rest from reference TRBV5-1 and TRBJ2-3): KAGVTQTPRYLIKTRGQQVTLSCSPISGHRSVSWYQQTPGQGLQFLFEYFSETQRNKGNFPGRFSGRQFSNSRSEMNVSTLELGDSALYLCASSLGLAVTDTQYFGPGTRLTVL.

This clonotype was seen at least ten times. This chain connects TRBV10-3 to TRBJ2-5; D perhaps matches TRBD1 (5 bases). CDR1 is ENHRY, CDR2 SYGVKD, per germline. Trimming left V 4 bases short and J 1 base short, with 16 bases between. The CDR3 spans 16 residues. CDR3 protein: CAISVFGQGLQETQYF. CDR3 nucleotides: TGTGCCATCAGTGTTTTTGGGCAGGGCCTCCAAGAGACCCAGTACTTC.

The rearrangement links TRBV5-1 to TRBJ1-4; the match to TRBD1 covers 7 bases. The trim removed 4 bases at V and 8 bases at J, leaving 8 bases unmatched. The germline gives CDR1 SGHRS, CDR2 YFSETQ. The CDR3 is 14 amino acids. CDR3 residues: CASSLRDRGEKLFF. CDR3 bases: TGCGCCAGCAGCCTCCGGGACAGAGGAGAAAAACTGTTTTTT.

This clonotype was detected many times. V gene TRBV7-2 combines with J gene TRBJ2-5; D is perhaps TRBD2 (6 bases). Looked up from germline, CDR1 is SGHTA and CDR2 is FQGNSA. This CDR3 has 13 amino acids. Trimming removed 5 bases from V and 5 bases from J, with 12 bases in between. The CDR3 region has the DNA TGTGCCAGCAGCCAGACTAGTATGGAGACCCAGTACTTC. This sequence encodes CASSQTSMETQYF.

This clonotype was observed at least ten times. This rearrangement joins TRBV3-1 to TRBJ2-7, with D hard to call. Germline CDR1 is LGHDT and CDR2 is YNNKEL (reference sequence). The V gene lost 0 bases and the J gene lost 5 bases, with 14 bases spanning the gap. This CDR3 has 15 residues. CDR3 sequence reads: CASSQDWRRVHEQYF. DNA of the CDR3: TGTGCCAGCAGCCAAGATTGGAGAAGGGTCCACGAGCAGTACTTC.

This clonotype was found many times. The chain joins TRBV20-1 to TRBJ2-3; possibly TRBD1 for D (6 bases). Germline assignment: CDR1 DFQATT and CDR2 SNEGSKA (reference sequence). The germline V and J ends were trimmed by 5 bases and 0 bases, with 12 bases remaining between them. CDR3 size: 14 residues. CDR3 nucleotides: TGCAGTGCTCGCCGGGACACCAGCACAGATACGCAGTATTTT. Its translation: CSARRDTSTDTQYF.

This clonotype was recorded at least ten times. The chain carries TRBV27 and TRBJ1-3; 8 bases line up with TRBD1. Germline values: CDR1 MNHEY, CDR2 SMNVEV (reference sequence). The CDR3 runs 14 residues. Germline trimming cut 3 bases from V and 4 bases from J; bases unmatched to any gene: 2. CDR3 nucleotides: TGTGCCAGCAGTTTTGGACAGGGAGGAAACACCATATATTTT. Translated: CASSFGQGGNTIYF.

This clonotype was seen repeatedly, ten times or more. This sequence joins TRBV7-2 and TRBJ1-5; TRBD1 matches at 7 bases. The J segment lost 6 bases and the V segment lost 4 bases, leaving 3 bases of the junction unmatched. Germline loops: CDR1 SGHTA, CDR2 FQGNSA. This CDR3 has 13 amino acids. CDR3 nucleotides: TGTGCCAGCAGCTCGGACAGGTCTCAGCCCCAGCATTTT. It is translated as CASSSDRSQPQHF.

The J gene is TRBJ2-1, the V gene TRBV25-1; the D gene is possibly TRBD2 (7 bases). Trimming took off 4 bases at V and 8 bases at J, with 18 bases between the two ends. Per germline, CDR1 MGHDK and CDR2 SYGVNS. This CDR3 contains 15 residues. DNA of the CDR3: TGTGCCAGCAGTGTGTTGGGGGGGCGTGGGGATGAGCAGTTCTTC. The encoded protein is CASSVLGGRGDEQFF. Complete variable domain (other parts from reference TRBV25-1 and TRBJ2-1): EADIYQTPRYLVIGTGKKITLECSQTMGHDKMYWYQQDPGMELHLIHYSYGVNSTEKGDLSSESTVSRIRTEHFPLTLESARPSHTSQYLCASSVLGGRGDEQFFGPGTRLTVL.

This clonotype was recorded many times. The gene calls are TRBV12-3 or TRBV12-4 and TRBJ2-3, with 11 bases aligning to TRBD2. V lost 6 bases, J lost 2 bases, and 7 bases stayed unmatched. There are 16 residues in the CDR3. CDR3 nucleotides: TGTGCCAGCAGCCACAGACTAGCGGGGCCCACAGATACGCAGTATTTT. Translation: CASSHRLAGPTDTQYF.

This clonotype was seen many times. This rearrangement joins TRBV5-8 to TRBJ2-5, with D uncertain. The ends were cut back, 3 bases at V and 3 bases at J, with 12 bases in the middle. Germline CDR1 reads SGHTS; CDR2 reads YDEGEE. The CDR3 runs to 14 residues. The CDR3 sequence: CASSSPRGEETQYF. CDR3 nucleotides: TGTGCCAGCAGCTCCCCGCGCGGAGAAGAGACCCAGTACTTC.

The V gene is TRBV7-2, the J gene TRBJ2-7; 7 nucleotides line up with TRBD2. V lost 5 bases and J lost 4; bases outside the gene matches: 11. Germline V lookup: CDR1 SGHTA, CDR2 FQGNSA. This CDR3 spans 15 amino acids. The CDR3 DNA sequence: TGTGCCAGCAGCGAACTAGCGCCTGGAGTTTACGAGCAGTACTTC. This gives the protein CASSELAPGVYEQYF. Full variable domain (rest looked up from reference TRBV7-2 and TRBJ2-7): GAGVSQSPSNKVTEKGKDVELRCDPISGHTALYWYRQSLGQGLEFLIYFQGNSAPDKSGLPSDRFSAERTGGSVSTLTIQRTQQEDSAVYLCASSELAPGVYEQYFGPGTRLTVT.

On this clonotype itself: This clone may be a read error of a much larger clone one base away. This chain links TRBV5-6 with TRBJ2-7; D remains ambiguous. Germline V gene data show CDR1 as SGHDT and CDR2 as YYEEEE. Trimming pared 0 bases from V and 5 bases from J, leaving 9 bases between. CDR3 size: 13 residues. CDR3 sequence: CASSLGLPHEQYF. The DNA for the CDR3 is TGTGCCAGCAGCTTGGGACTGCCCCACGAGCAGTACTTC.